Listed below are T cell receptor beta chains from one sample, sequenced in a study of OX40 agonist ivuxolimab in advanced cancers. Assay used: immunoSEQ multiplex PCR; TCRdb lists only in-frame clones, some missing. The sample includes tens of thousands of clones, 84% of them seen just once. Source: CD4+ or CD8+ T cells sorted from blood, taken in a trial of the OX40 agonist ivuxolimab. The origin of the receptors is an adult with an advanced solid tumor such as melanoma, head and neck, liver or kidney cancer. Both conserved end residues are part of each CDR3. D genes are given only for firm matches. Clone size is stated in some rows and not others, as once, few, many or a class when expanded.

j_call	clone_size	d_call	v_call	cdr3_nt	cdr3_aa
TRBJ1-4	NA	NA	TRBV7-9	TGTGCCAGCAGCTTAGCGATTCCGGGACCTAATGAAAAACTGTTTTTT	CASSLAIPGPNEKLFF
TRBJ1-3	NA	NA	TRBV27	TGTGCCAGCAGCACCAGACGTACATGGGGAAACACCATATATTTT	CASSTRRTWGNTIYF
TRBJ2-5	NA	NA	TRBV7-3	TGTGCCAGCAGCTTCGACAGACAAGAGACCCAGTACTTC	CASSFDRQETQYF
TRBJ2-3	once	TRBD2	TRBV19	TGTGCCAGTAGTACCGGGACTAGCGGGAGCACAGATACGCAGTATTTT	CASSTGTSGSTDTQYF
TRBJ2-5	NA	NA	TRBV20-1	TGCAGTGCTAGAGATGGAGGAACCCAGTACTTC	CSARDGGTQYF
TRBJ2-5	NA	TRBD2	TRBV7-8	TGTGCCAGCAGCGGACTAGGGCAGACTAGCGGGATGGAGACCCAGTACTTC	CASSGLGQTSGMETQYF
TRBJ2-1	once	NA	TRBV21-1	TGTGCCAGCACCCTGCGAGGGGTTACTGAGCAGTTCTTC	CASTLRGVTEQFF
TRBJ2-7	once	NA	TRBV7-8	TGTGCCAGCAACTTAGCCGGGACTCTGGGACCTTACGAGCAGTACTTC	CASNLAGTLGPYEQYF
TRBJ1-2	NA	NA	TRBV29-1	TGCAGCGTTGAACCGGGGGCGGACTATGGCTACACCTTC	CSVEPGADYGYTF
TRBJ1-2	once	NA	TRBV28	TGTGCCAGCAGCCCTCTTGAGAGGATCTACTATGGCTACACCTTC	CASSPLERIYYGYTF
TRBJ1-2	NA	TRBD1	TRBV6-5	TGTGCCAGCAGTTACGCGGGACAGAGAGCTAACTATGGCTACACCTTC	CASSYAGQRANYGYTF
TRBJ2-5	NA	NA	TRBV11-2	TGTGCCAGCAGCTTAGATCTCGGCCAAGAGACCCAGTACTTC	CASSLDLGQETQYF
TRBJ2-7	NA	NA	TRBV29-1	TGCAGCGTTGGCGGGGGCTCCTTCTACGAGCAGTACTTC	CSVGGGSFYEQYF
TRBJ2-7	few	NA	TRBV28	TGTGCCAGCAGTGACTACGAGCAGTACTTC	CASSDYEQYF
TRBJ2-7	NA	TRBD1	TRBV28	TGTGCCAGCAGGGGACAGGGGAGGTCCTACGAGCAGTACTTC	CASRGQGRSYEQYF
TRBJ2-1	NA	NA	TRBV5-1	TGCGCCAGCAGCTCACCGGGTAGCGTTGAGCAGTTCTTC	CASSSPGSVEQFF
TRBJ2-7	NA	TRBD2	TRBV9	TGTGCCAGCAGCATACGGGAGGGCCGCGTATGGGAGCAGTACTTC	CASSIREGRVWEQYF
TRBJ2-7	once	NA	TRBV27	TGTGCCAGCAGCTGGGCCAGGGAGGACGAGCAGTACTTC	CASSWAREDEQYF
TRBJ2-7	NA	TRBD2	TRBV5-1	TGCGCCAGCAGCTCGGGACTAGCGGTAGCCTACGAGCAGTACTTC	CASSSGLAVAYEQYF
TRBJ2-2	NA	NA	TRBV7-9	TGTGCCAGCAGCCAAAGCGGAGTCAACACCGGGGAGCTGTTTTTT	CASSQSGVNTGELFF
TRBJ1-2	NA	NA	TRBV7-9	TGTGCCAGCAGCTTAGCCCCTACTATTAACTATGGCTACACCTTC	CASSLAPTINYGYTF
TRBJ2-3	NA	TRBD2	TRBV9	TGTGCCAGCAGCGTTTGGGCGGGAGGGTCCGATACGCAGTATTTT	CASSVWAGGSDTQYF
TRBJ2-1	NA	NA	TRBV28	TGTGCCAGCAGTTTGGGCAGGCCGCACAATGAGCAGTTCTTC	CASSLGRPHNEQFF
TRBJ1-2	NA	NA	TRBV2	TGTGCCAGCAGTGAAGTCACGGGACCCATAGGCTACACCTTC	CASSEVTGPIGYTF
TRBJ2-2	NA	NA	TRBV28	TGTGCCAGCAGTTTGACAAGGGGGGGGACCGGGGAGCTGTTTTTT	CASSLTRGGTGELFF
TRBJ2-7	NA	NA	TRBV7-9	TGTGCCAGCAGCGCGGGACACCAGAGCTCCTACGAGCAGTACTTC	CASSAGHQSSYEQYF
TRBJ2-7	NA	NA	TRBV19	TGTGCCAGTAGTATAGTACTTGCCTCTACCTACGAGCAGTACTTC	CASSIVLASTYEQYF
TRBJ2-7	NA	NA	TRBV5-6	TGTGCCAGCAGCTTGGTGGTGGGCGGGATCTACGAGCAGTACTTC	CASSLVVGGIYEQYF
TRBJ2-7	NA	NA	TRBV30	TGTGCCTGGTCCCGGGGACAGCAGTACTTC	CAWSRGQQYF
TRBJ1-3	medium-sized	NA	TRBV6-1	TGTGCCAGCAGTGGGGACAACACATCTGGAAACACCATATATTTT	CASSGDNTSGNTIYF
TRBJ2-5	NA	TRBD2	TRBV28	TGTGCCAGCAGCCCCAGAACGAGGAGACTAGCGGGAGTACAAGAGACCCAGTACTTC	CASSPRTRRLAGVQETQYF
TRBJ2-5	NA	NA	TRBV2	TGTGCCAGCGACGACAGGCTCCAAGAGACCCAGTACTTC	CASDDRLQETQYF
TRBJ2-7	NA	TRBD2	TRBV29-1	TGCAGCGTCACCGGGACTAGCGGGATAAGCTCCTACGAGCAGTACTTC	CSVTGTSGISSYEQYF
TRBJ2-7	NA	TRBD2	TRBV5-6	TGTGCCAGCAGCTTCTATAGCGGGAGTACGGGGCAGTACTTC	CASSFYSGSTGQYF
TRBJ2-1	NA	NA	TRBV28	TGTGCCAGCAGCCAGGTTTCAGGGGCTAATGAGCAGTTCTTC	CASSQVSGANEQFF
TRBJ1-2	NA	TRBD1	TRBV2	TGTGCCAGCTGCCACCCGGAAGGACAGGGGGCTGGCGACTATGGCTACACCTTC	CASCHPEGQGAGDYGYTF
TRBJ2-1	NA	NA	TRBV19	TGTGCCAGTAGTCTTCGGACGGGCAATGAGCAGTTCTTC	CASSLRTGNEQFF
TRBJ2-7	NA	NA	TRBV5-1	TGCGCCAGCAGCTATGAGACCGGAAAAGGGGCCTACGAGCAGTACTTC	CASSYETGKGAYEQYF